Below, 24 T cell receptor beta chains from the same sample are listed, as sequenced in a study of Ad26.COV2.S vaccination and SARS-CoV-2 variants. Regarding treatment: 15 to 20 received Ad26.COV2.S at low or high dose, single or two shots; about 5 received placebo; per-sample allocation not given. Sample collection was performed on day 63 after the first vaccine or placebo injection. Repertoires were generated with immunoSEQ multiplex PCR, while TCRdb's copy carries only in-frame clones and drops some. The top ten hold roughly 3.1% of the sample, which has 360,000 or so clones, around 87% seen once. The sequenced sample was peripheral blood, obtained in a trial of Ad26.COV2.S vaccine versus placebo. These receptors originate from a person between 18 and 65 years old who received the Ad26.COV2.S COVID-19 vaccine or a placebo.

The chain is built from TRBV7-2 and TRBJ2-2; no definite D call. This CDR3 has 16 amino acids. V shed 5 bases and J shed 0 bases, with 13 bases lying between them. CDR1 is SGHTA and CDR2 is FQGNSA in the germline V gene. The CDR3 reads CASSIGPAANTGELFF. The CDR3 coding sequence is TGTGCCAGCAGCATCGGACCCGCCGCGAACACCGGGGAGCTGTTTTTT.

This chain joins TRBV21-1 and TRBJ1-1; TRBD1, the D gene given by the table, was not confirmed from the DNA. TRBV21-1 is recorded as a pseudogene. The CDR3 has 16 amino acids. CDR3 amino acids: CASSKNRTGENTEAFF. The CDR3 DNA is TGTGCCAGCAGCAAAAATAGGACAGGGGAAAACACTGAAGCTTTCTTT.

J is TRBJ1-5 and V is TRBV6-1; the D is unclear. Trimming left V 2 bases short and J 5 bases short, with 13 bases between. The CDR3 has 15 amino acids. Germline CDR1 and CDR2: MNHNS and SASEGT. CDR3 loop: CASSEHGGSDQPQHF. CDR3 coding DNA: TGTGCCAGCAGTGAACATGGAGGGAGTGATCAGCCCCAGCATTTT.

V usage is TRBV7-3 and J usage is TRBJ2-1, with TRBD2 identical over 8 bases. V trimming: 5 bases; J trimming: 8 bases; junction bases outside the gene matches: 23. The CDR3 is 19 residues long. The germline CDR1 and CDR2 sequences are SGHTA and FQGTGA. The CDR3 sequence: CASSPNMGLGSLGFDEQFF. The CDR3, as DNA: TGTGCCAGCAGCCCAAATATGGGACTAGGCTCTCTGGGGTTCGATGAGCAGTTCTTC.

This clone showed up just once. The chain is built from TRBV9 and TRBJ1-6; the match to TRBD1 covers 7 bases. Losses at the gene ends were 0 bases for V and 8 bases for J; bases not matched to a gene: 5. There are 15 residues in the CDR3. Germline assignment: CDR1 SGDLS and CDR2 YYNGEE. This CDR3 reads CASSVVPDRDSPLHF. As DNA, the CDR3 is TGTGCCAGCAGCGTAGTCCCCGACAGGGATTCACCCCTCCACTTT.

V usage is TRBV18 and J usage is TRBJ2-4; D is ambiguous. Germline loops: CDR1 KGHSH, CDR2 LQKENI. V was clipped by 1 base and J by 3 bases, with 10 bases between them. The CDR3 length is 15 residues. The CDR3 region has the DNA TGTGCCAGCTCACCACGGCCCCGTAGCAAAAACATTCAGTACTTC. This gives the protein CASSPRPRSKNIQYF.

This chain uses TRBV9 with TRBJ2-2, with D hard to call. This CDR3 spans 12 amino acids. Germline V gene data show CDR1 as SGDLS and CDR2 as YYNGEE. Trimming stripped 7 bases from V and 3 bases from J, with 7 bases between. The CDR3 region has the DNA TGTGCCAGCCTTGGGTACACCGGGGAGCTGTTTTTT. It codes for CASLGYTGELFF.

The rearrangement joins TRBV5-1 to TRBJ1-4; 8 positions match TRBD1. The germline V gene has CDR1 SGHRS and CDR2 YFSETQ. This CDR3 region has 17 residues. Trimming at V came to 1 base and at J to 5 bases, leaving 10 bases not matched to a gene. The CDR3 sequence is CASSLTPLTGANEKLFF. The CDR3 DNA reads TGCGCCAGCAGCTTGACCCCACTGACAGGGGCAAATGAAAAACTGTTTTTT.

The rearrangement uses TRBV11-2 and TRBJ1-1; D not certain. CDR3 length: 14 residues. Looked up from germline, CDR1 is SGHAT and CDR2 is FQNNGV. Trimming left V 6 bases short and J 1 base short, with 12 bases between. CDR3 in DNA: TGTGCCAGCAGACCCTTTGGGCAGAACACTGAAGCTTTCTTT. Translated, it gives CASRPFGQNTEAFF.

The chain uses TRBV5-1 and TRBJ2-1; D gene ambiguous. The CDR3 loop spans 16 amino acids. Trimming cost V 1 base and J 7 bases, with 18 bases left between them. The germline V gene has CDR1 SGHRS and CDR2 YFSETQ. DNA of the CDR3: TGCGCCAGCAGCTTGCGGACCCTTTTTCAGTCAAATGAGCAGTTCTTC. Amino acids: CASSLRTLFQSNEQFF. Together with reference TRBV5-1 and TRBJ2-1, the CDR3 gives the full variable domain: KAGVTQTPRYLIKTRGQQVTLSCSPISGHRSVSWYQQTPGQGLQFLFEYFSETQRNKGNFPGRFSGRQFSNSRSEMNVSTLELGDSALYLCASSLRTLFQSNEQFFGPGTRLTVL.

The genes are TRBV6-6 and TRBJ2-2, with 7 positions matching TRBD1. CDR3 length: 14 amino acids. Germline lookup yields CDR1 MNHNY and CDR2 SVGAGI (reference sequence). After removal of 6 bases from V and 6 bases from J, the junction contained 7 bases not matched to a gene. As DNA, the CDR3 is TGTGCCAGCAGGACTCACAGGGGCCCCGGGGAGCTGTTTTTT. Encoded protein: CASRTHRGPGELFF.

The chain employs TRBV5-1 and TRBJ1-2, with D unresolved. CDR1 is SGHRS, CDR2 YFSETQ, per germline. This CDR3 is 12 amino acids long. V was shortened by 0 bases and J by 3 bases, with 3 bases between the two germline ends. As DNA, the CDR3 is TGCGCCAGCAGCTTGGCCGACTATGGCTACACCTTC. Translation: CASSLADYGYTF.

The chain links TRBV10-3 to TRBJ1-5; 8 nucleotides align to TRBD1. CDR3 length: 19 amino acids. The junction had 14 bases not matched to a gene; V was cut back by 3 bases and J by 1 base. Germline V gene data show CDR1 as ENHRY and CDR2 as SYGVKD. DNA for the CDR3: TGTGCCATCAGTGACCCCGGGGGGCAGGGGGCTGGAAGCAATCAGCCCCAGCATTTT. Translation: CAISDPGGQGAGSNQPQHF.

The chain recombines TRBV18 with TRBJ1-2; 8 nucleotides line up with TRBD1. V gave up 9 bases and J gave up 4 bases; unmatched junction bases: 19. Germline V gives CDR1 KGHSH, CDR2 LQKENI. This CDR3 contains 17 residues. The DNA of the CDR3 is TGTGCCAGTTCGATACAGGGGGACGGCGGTTATGGCTATGGCTACACCTTC. This sequence encodes CASSIQGDGGYGYGYTF.

The chain joins TRBV4-2 to TRBJ1-2, with D unresolved. CDR1 is LGHNA and CDR2 is YNFKEQ in the germline V gene. V was shortened by 2 bases and J by 5 bases, with 9 bases between the two germline ends. The CDR3 extends over 13 amino acids. The CDR3 bases are TGTGCCAGCAGCCAACCAGACCCTTATGGCTACACCTTC. Its protein product is CASSQPDPYGYTF.

V usage is TRBV4-1 and J usage is TRBJ2-7, with D possibly TRBD1 on 5 matching bases. V was clipped by 0 bases and J by 12 bases, with 21 bases between them. This CDR3 spans 15 amino acids. Germline V lookup: CDR1 MGHRA, CDR2 YSYEKL. The DNA for the CDR3 is TGCGCCAGCAGCCAAGACTCAGGGAATCTCCTCTTCCCGTACTTC. It is translated as CASSQDSGNLLFPYF.

The sample holds a few counts of this clone. This rearrangement joins TRBV6-1 to TRBJ2-7; 7 bases map to TRBD1. The V and J ends lost 5 bases and 2 bases, in that order; junction bases with no gene match: 6. Germline V CDR1 and CDR2: MNHNS, SASEGT. This CDR3 region has 14 residues. The DNA of the CDR3 is TGTGCCAGCAGTTGGGGGACAGAGCCCTACGAGCAGTACTTC. Translating gives CASSWGTEPYEQYF.

With respect to this clone: This sample includes further DNA sequences coding for the same CDR3. The V and J genes are TRBV19 and TRBJ1-1; D is undetermined. The CDR3 length is 12 residues. Germline CDR1 and CDR2: LNHDA and SQIVND (reference sequence). The germline V and J ends were trimmed by 2 bases and 2 bases, with 3 bases remaining between them. The CDR3 is CASSIPNTEAFF. CDR3 nucleotide sequence: TGTGCCAGTAGTATACCTAACACTGAAGCTTTCTTT.

The genes are TRBV25-1 and TRBJ1-3; D remains ambiguous. There are 11 residues in the CDR3. V shed 6 bases and J shed 8 bases, with 8 bases lying between them. Germline V CDR1 and CDR2: MGHDK, SYGVNS. CDR3 nucleotides: TGTGCCAGCAGGGTATCGGACACCATATATTTT. This gives the protein CASRVSDTIYF. The whole variable domain, remainder taken from reference TRBV25-1 and TRBJ1-3, is EADIYQTPRYLVIGTGKKITLECSQTMGHDKMYWYQQDPGMELHLIHYSYGVNSTEKGDLSSESTVSRIRTEHFPLTLESARPSHTSQYLCASRVSDTIYFGEGSWLTVV.

The genes are TRBV2 and TRBJ1-2; 9 bases are a match to TRBD1. V lost 7 bases, J lost 7 bases, and 13 bases stayed unmatched. CDR1 is SNHLY and CDR2 is FYNNEI in the germline V gene. The CDR3 extends over 15 amino acids. Written as DNA, the CDR3 is TGTGCCAGCACAAAGAGTAGGGACAGGGCGGGTGGCTACACCTTC. This translates into CASTKSRDRAGGYTF.

This clone was detected a few times. This chain joins TRBV10-3 and TRBJ1-1; 7 nucleotides match TRBD1. The germline CDR1 and CDR2 sequences are ENHRY and SYGVKD. The CDR3 runs 16 residues. V trimming: 6 bases; J trimming: 4 bases; junction bases outside the gene matches: 14. In DNA, the CDR3 is TGTGCCATCAGCCGACAGGGTAGTCGAGTCGGCACTGAAGCTTTCTTT. Its translation is CAISRQGSRVGTEAFF.

This chain connects TRBV5-1 to TRBJ1-2; D is undetermined. Deletions cut 3 bases from V and 4 bases from J, with 7 bases between. The CDR3 runs to 12 residues. Germline V gene data show CDR1 as SGHRS and CDR2 as YFSETQ. CDR3 in amino acids: CASSYDLYGYTF. The CDR3 region has the DNA TGCGCCAGCAGCTATGACCTCTATGGCTACACCTTC.

This chain joins TRBV28 and TRBJ2-7; tentative D call: TRBD1 (5 bases). The CDR3 covers 14 residues. Germline assignment: CDR1 MDHEN and CDR2 SYDVKM. V lost 5 bases and J lost 3, with 14 bases in between. CDR3 sequence: CASSPRAGNYEQYF. CDR3 DNA sequence: TGTGCCAGCAGTCCCCGTGCAGGGAACTACGAGCAGTACTTC.

Only one count was recorded for this clone. At the DNA level, this CDR3 is encoded by other sequences in the same sample as well. The genes are TRBV6-1 and TRBJ1-6; no clear D gene. Germline values: CDR1 MNHNS, CDR2 SASEGT. CDR3 length equals 12 residues. The V end lost 3 bases, the J end lost 7 bases, and 4 bases lay between the germline ends. CDR3 in DNA: TGTGCCAGCAGTGACAGAAATTCACCCCTCCACTTT. It codes for CASSDRNSPLHF.